These 31 T cell receptor beta chains came from one sample sequenced in a study of OX40 agonist ivuxolimab in advanced cancers. Repertoires were generated with immunoSEQ multiplex PCR, while TCRdb's copy carries only in-frame clones and drops some. Of 77,000 or so clones in the sample, 85% to 95% were seen once. The starting material was CD4+ or CD8+ T cells sorted from blood, obtained in a trial of the OX40 agonist ivuxolimab. The receptors derive from an adult with an advanced solid tumor such as melanoma, head and neck, liver or kidney cancer.

This chain connects TRBV2 to TRBJ1-1; possible D gene TRBD1, 6 bases. Germline CDR1 and CDR2: SNHLY and FYNNEI. CDR3 length: 14 amino acids. Trimming cost V 3 bases and J 0 bases, with 8 bases left between them. The DNA of the CDR3 is TGTGCCAGCAGTGAGACAGGAATGAACACTGAAGCTTTCTTT. This codes for CASSETGMNTEAFF. Filled out from reference TRBV2 and TRBJ1-1, the complete variable domain reads EPEVTQTPSHQVTQMGQEVILRCVPISNHLYFYWYRQILGQKVEFLVSFYNNEISEKSEIFDDQFSVERPDGSNFTLKIRSTKLEDSAMYFCASSETGMNTEAFFGQGTRLTVV.

There are a few counts of this clone. The chain couples TRBV27 to TRBJ2-7; 7 nucleotides match TRBD2. The J segment lost 0 bases and the V segment lost 5 bases, leaving 7 bases of the junction unmatched. Germline V gives CDR1 MNHEY, CDR2 SMNVEV (reference sequence). The length of the CDR3 is 15 residues. This CDR3 reads CASSALAPSSYEQYF. Written as DNA, the CDR3 is TGTGCCAGCAGTGCACTAGCGCCGAGCTCCTACGAGCAGTACTTC.

The V and J genes are TRBV19 and TRBJ2-5, with a tentative D call TRBD1 (6 bases). The germline V and J ends were trimmed by 3 bases and 2 bases, with 7 bases remaining between them. CDR3 length: 13 residues. Per the germline V gene, CDR1 is LNHDA and CDR2 is SQIVND (reference sequence). This CDR3 is CASSIGQQETQYF. The CDR3 DNA reads as TGTGCCAGTAGTATTGGACAGCAAGAGACCCAGTACTTC.

The CDR3 sequence: CASSITGANTGELFF. The CDR3 nucleotides read TGTGCCAGTAGTATAACTGGTGCGAACACCGGGGAGCTGTTTTTT. The rearrangement links TRBV19 to TRBJ2-2, with D unclear. This CDR3 has 15 residues. Germline loops: CDR1 LNHDA, CDR2 SQIVND (reference sequence). The V and J ends lost 2 bases and 0 bases respectively, with 7 bases between them. Based on the CDR3 plus reference TRBV19 and TRBJ2-2, the full variable domain is DGGITQSPKYLFRKEGQNVTLSCEQNLNHDAMYWYRQDPGQGLRLIYYSQIVNDFQKGDIAEGYSVSREKKESFPLTVTSAQKNPTAFYLCASSITGANTGELFFGEGSRLTVL.

This chain uses TRBV5-5 with TRBJ2-6, with unresolved D. This CDR3 comprises 17 residues. V was pared by 2 bases and J by 0 bases, with 12 bases between. The germline V gene encodes CDR1 SGHKS and CDR2 YYEKEE (reference sequence). CDR3 sequence reads: CASSLISRGSGANVLTF. The CDR3 DNA sequence: TGTGCCAGCAGCTTAATTAGCAGAGGCTCTGGGGCCAACGTCCTGACTTTC.

The chain recombines TRBV5-1 with TRBJ2-6, with unresolved D. The CDR3 is made up of 15 amino acids. CDR1 SGHRS and CDR2 YFSETQ come from the germline V gene. Between the trimmed V and J ends, which lost 6 bases and 0 bases, there was a span of 10 bases. The CDR3 sequence: CASTNSGSGANVLTF. CDR3 in DNA: TGCGCCAGCACCAATTCAGGCTCTGGGGCCAACGTCCTGACTTTC.

This chain links TRBV6-4 with TRBJ2-7, with a possible D match to TRBD2 (5 bases). The CDR3 totals 14 residues. Per the germline V gene, CDR1 is MRHNA and CDR2 is SNTAGT. The V end was cut by 4 bases, the J end by 0 bases, with 10 bases between. DNA for the CDR3: TGTGCCAGCAGTGTCGAGGGTAGCTCCTACGAGCAGTACTTC. It yields the protein CASSVEGSSYEQYF.

V gene TRBV4-2 combines with J gene TRBJ1-1; no definite D call. Germline CDR1 LGHNA, CDR2 YNFKEQ. The CDR3 has 15 residues. V lost 0 bases to trimming and J lost 2 bases, with 10 bases between them. The CDR3 reads CASSQDNRENTEAFF. CDR3 in DNA: TGTGCCAGCAGCCAAGATAACAGAGAAAACACTGAAGCTTTCTTT.

The chain uses TRBV27 and TRBJ2-7; 9 positions match TRBD2. This CDR3 spans 17 amino acids. The J segment lost 3 bases and the V segment lost 6 bases, leaving 15 bases of the junction unmatched. The V gene's germline CDR1 is MNHEY and CDR2 SMNVEV (reference sequence). The CDR3 nucleotides are TGTGCCAGCAGCGAAATGGGCCTGGGACTAGCAGGCTACGAGCAGTACTTC. Translating gives CASSEMGLGLAGYEQYF.

The V and J genes are TRBV2 and TRBJ2-5, with no clear D. The CDR3 runs 14 residues. Trimming shortened V by 4 bases and J by 3 bases, and 12 bases separated the two germline ends. The V gene's germline CDR1 is SNHLY and CDR2 FYNNEI. CDR3 in amino acids: CASSGLSPEETQYF. In nucleotides, the CDR3 is TGTGCCAGCAGTGGACTTAGCCCGGAAGAGACCCAGTACTTC.

The rearrangement joins TRBV5-6 to TRBJ1-1; possible D gene TRBD1, 5 bases. Trimming took off 3 bases at V and 10 bases at J, with 16 bases between the two ends. The CDR3 is made up of 13 amino acids. CDR1 is SGHDT, CDR2 YYEEEE, per germline. As DNA, the CDR3 is TGTGCCAGCAGCTACCTCCGGGACGGTGGAGCTTTCTTT. Its translation is CASSYLRDGGAFF.

The chain is built from TRBV7-2 and TRBJ1-1, with D perhaps TRBD1 (6 bases). The germline gives CDR1 SGHTA, CDR2 FQGNSA. V lost 5 bases and J lost 6, with 16 bases in between. The CDR3 loop spans 14 amino acids. The CDR3 DNA is TGTGCCAGCAGCCCTATAAACAGGGCCTCTGAAGCTTTCTTT. Its translation: CASSPINRASEAFF.

The chain employs TRBV6-1 and TRBJ2-1; TRBD1 might be the D (6 bases). CDR1 is MNHNS, CDR2 SASEGT, per germline. The CDR3 runs to 14 residues. Deletions cut 8 bases from V and 9 bases from J, with 20 bases between. Here the CDR3 DNA reads TGTGCCAGCCTGAGGGATCAGGGGTCAAGTGAGCAGTTCTTC. Translated: CASLRDQGSSEQFF.

This clone was picked up a small number of times. This rearrangement joins TRBV7-9 to TRBJ2-6, with TRBD1 matching over 8 bases. After removal of 2 bases from V and 4 bases from J, the junction contained 4 bases not matched to a gene. Germline CDR1 SEHNR, CDR2 FQNEAQ (reference sequence). The CDR3 contains 16 residues. In nucleotides, the CDR3 is TGTGCCAGCAGCTTACAGGGGGCGTTGGGGGCCAACGTCCTGACTTTC. It translates to CASSLQGALGANVLTF.

This chain uses TRBV6-1 with TRBJ2-2, with a possible D match to TRBD1 (6 bases). Deletions cut 5 bases from V and 4 bases from J, with 11 bases between. The CDR3 has 14 residues. Germline V gene data show CDR1 as MNHNS and CDR2 as SASEGT. The DNA of the CDR3 is TGTGCCAGCAGTTTTACAGGGTTCACCGGGGAGCTGTTTTTT. Amino acid sequence: CASSFTGFTGELFF.

This clone showed up just a few times. The chain employs TRBV5-1 and TRBJ1-2, with D maybe TRBD1 (6 bases). Germline CDR1 is SGHRS and CDR2 is YFSETQ. The V end was cut by 4 bases, the J end by 2 bases, with 12 bases between. The length of the CDR3 is 14 residues. DNA of the CDR3: TGCGCCAGCAGCCAGGACAGCTTCAACTATGGCTACACCTTC. It translates to CASSQDSFNYGYTF. Combining the CDR3 with reference TRBV5-1 and TRBJ1-2 gives the whole variable domain KAGVTQTPRYLIKTRGQQVTLSCSPISGHRSVSWYQQTPGQGLQFLFEYFSETQRNKGNFPGRFSGRQFSNSRSEMNVSTLELGDSALYLCASSQDSFNYGYTFGSGTRLTVV.

The V gene is TRBV18, the J gene TRBJ2-5; D gene uncertain. CDR1 is KGHSH and CDR2 is LQKENI in the germline V gene. The CDR3 loop spans 14 amino acids. Trimming shortened V by 5 bases and J by 2 bases, and 12 bases separated the two germline ends. DNA for the CDR3: TGTGCCAGCTCATCCCTCAATCGACAAGAGACCCAGTACTTC. It translates to CASSSLNRQETQYF.

This chain links TRBV19 with TRBJ2-7; D perhaps matches TRBD2 (5 bases). V lost 3 bases and J lost 0, with 9 bases in between. The CDR3 covers 14 residues. CDR1 and CDR2 (germline): LNHDA, SQIVND (reference sequence). DNA for the CDR3: TGTGCCAGTAGTATGAGGGCAACCTCCTACGAGCAGTACTTC. This gives the protein CASSMRATSYEQYF.

This chain connects TRBV5-1 to TRBJ2-5, with 10 positions matching TRBD2. V gave up 5 bases and J gave up 4 bases; unmatched junction bases: 5. Germline CDR1 is SGHRS and CDR2 is YFSETQ. The CDR3 sequence is 14 residues long. The CDR3 region has the DNA TGCGCCAGCAGACCCGGACTAGCGGTAGAGACCCAGTACTTC. Translation: CASRPGLAVETQYF.

V gene TRBV27 combines with J gene TRBJ2-5, with TRBD1 as a possible D gene (6 bases). The germline gives CDR1 MNHEY, CDR2 SMNVEV (reference sequence). This CDR3 has 13 amino acids. Deletions cut 6 bases from V and 7 bases from J, with 15 bases between. Written as DNA, the CDR3 is TGTGCCAGCAGGACACAGGGCTCGGGGACCCAGTACTTC. It yields the protein CASRTQGSGTQYF.

The chain is built from TRBV28 and TRBJ1-2; a weak D match, TRBD1 (5 bases). The CDR3 loop spans 12 amino acids. Deletions cut 4 bases from V and 4 bases from J, with 7 bases between. Germline CDR1 MDHEN, CDR2 SYDVKM. The CDR3 sequence: CASSSGGYGYTF. CDR3 nucleotide sequence: TGTGCCAGCAGTTCCGGGGGCTATGGCTACACCTTC.

The gene calls are TRBV4-3 and TRBJ2-5; TRBD2 agrees at 12 bases. The germline CDR1 and CDR2 sequences are LGHNA and YSLEER. The CDR3 consists of 16 residues. With 1 base clipped from V and 7 bases from J, the junction kept 7 bases outside the gene matches. The CDR3 spells CASSQASGGAGRTQYF. The CDR3 DNA reads as TGCGCCAGCAGCCAAGCTAGCGGGGGGGCCGGTCGGACCCAGTACTTC.

The table lists this clone with a count of one. The CDR3 DNA is TGTGCCAGCCAAGGGATGACTAGCGACGGGGCCAACGTCCTGACTTTC. It encodes CASQGMTSDGANVLTF. J is TRBJ2-6 and V is TRBV19, with 8 bases aligning to TRBD2. In germline, CDR1 is LNHDA, CDR2 SQIVND (reference sequence). The V segment lost 9 bases and the J segment 4 bases; nucleotides outside the gene matches: 11. The CDR3 consists of 16 residues. Using reference TRBV19 and TRBJ2-6 for the parts outside the CDR3, the full variable domain is DGGITQSPKYLFRKEGQNVTLSCEQNLNHDAMYWYRQDPGQGLRLIYYSQIVNDFQKGDIAEGYSVSREKKESFPLTVTSAQKNPTAFYLCASQGMTSDGANVLTFGAGSRLTVL.

This clone was detected only once. The chain links TRBV28 to TRBJ2-3, with TRBD2 as a possible D gene (5 bases). The ends were cut back, 7 bases at V and 2 bases at J, with 19 bases in the middle. The germline CDR1 and CDR2 sequences are MDHEN and SYDVKM. The CDR3 is made up of 16 amino acids. The CDR3 sequence is CASIPPGRAATDTQYF. DNA of the CDR3: TGTGCCAGCATACCCCCCGGGCGGGCTGCCACAGATACGCAGTATTTT.

The chain is built from TRBV11-3 and TRBJ2-1, with D uncertain. CDR1 is SGHNT, CDR2 YENEEA, per germline. Trimming removed 2 bases at V and 10 bases at J, with 9 bases between. This CDR3 has 12 amino acids. CDR3 coding DNA: TGTGCCAGCAGCTTACACGCAGGAGAGCAGTTCTTC. Protein product: CASSLHAGEQFF.

The chain recombines TRBV5-1 with TRBJ2-3; D is possibly TRBD2 (6 bases). CDR1 SGHRS and CDR2 YFSETQ come from the germline V gene. This CDR3 is 14 amino acids long. V gave up 3 bases and J gave up 2 bases, with 10 bases separating them. The DNA of the CDR3 is TGCGCCAGCAGCTCCGGGACTTCCACAGATACGCAGTATTTT. Amino acid sequence: CASSSGTSTDTQYF.

The V gene is TRBV10-2, the J gene TRBJ1-5, with no clear D. V dropped 2 bases and J dropped 0 bases, with 5 bases sitting between them. The CDR3 contains 14 residues. Germline CDR1 reads WSHSY; CDR2 reads SAAADI. CDR3 coding DNA: TGCGCCAGCAGTGAGACAGATAGCAATCAGCCCCAGCATTTT. It specifies CASSETDSNQPQHF.

The chain combines TRBV29-1 with TRBJ2-5, with TRBD1 matching 7 bases. The length of the CDR3 is 13 residues. Germline V gene lookup returns CDR1 SQVTM and CDR2 ANQGSEA. For the CDR3, the DNA is TGCAGTGTTCAGGGGGTGGTAGGAGAGACCCAGTACTTC. Translation gives CSVQGVVGETQYF.

The V call is TRBV4-2, the J call TRBJ2-7; TRBD1 matches 9 bases. V shed 5 bases and J 3 bases; nucleotides not matched to a gene: 8. CDR1 is LGHNA and CDR2 is YNFKEQ in the germline V gene. The CDR3 is made up of 15 amino acids. CDR3 sequence: CASSTAGQGGYEQYF. The CDR3 DNA reads as TGTGCCAGCAGCACCGCGGGACAGGGAGGCTACGAGCAGTACTTC.

This chain uses TRBV9 with TRBJ1-4; D possibly corresponds to TRBD1 (6 bases). The CDR3 has 16 residues. The V end was cut by 0 bases, the J end by 3 bases, with 12 bases between. Germline V gene lookup returns CDR1 SGDLS and CDR2 YYNGEE. DNA for the CDR3: TGTGCCAGCAGCGTAGCGGGGGCAGGCCCTAATGAAAAACTGTTTTTT. This gives the protein CASSVAGAGPNEKLFF.

This chain links TRBV5-1 with TRBJ1-5; possible D gene TRBD1, 6 bases. Germline V gene lookup returns CDR1 SGHRS and CDR2 YFSETQ. V lost 2 bases, J lost 4 bases, and 13 bases lay in between. This CDR3 contains 15 residues. The CDR3 sequence: CASSLGGTENQPQHF. In nucleotides, the CDR3 is TGCGCCAGCAGCTTAGGGGGGACCGAGAATCAGCCCCAGCATTTT.